Below are 10 T cell receptor beta chains sequenced from a single sample in a study of blood T cell repertoires in COVID-19. Generated by immunoSEQ multiplex PCR, the TCRdb table keeps only in-frame clones and is missing some. The table shows about 83,000 clones, with around 87% occurring only once. Sequenced material: peripheral blood. The receptor source for this set is a woman aged 50 to 60 with active or convalescent COVID-19.

This chain joins TRBV6-5 and TRBJ2-7; D may be TRBD1 (6 bases). The CDR3 is made up of 16 amino acids. Germline CDR1 reads MNHEY; CDR2 reads SVGAGI. V lost 0 bases to trimming and J lost 1 base, with 13 bases between them. Written as DNA, the CDR3 is TGTGCCAGCAGTTACTCAACGGGACAACCTTCCTACGAGCAGTACTTC. It translates to CASSYSTGQPSYEQYF.

This clone has only a few counts. Written as DNA, the CDR3 is TGCGCCAGCAGCTCATACTCGCCGACCAGCGGGAGCACAGATACGCAGTATTTT. Protein: CASSSYSPTSGSTDTQYF. The chain uses TRBV4-1 and TRBJ2-3; a weak D match, TRBD2 (6 bases). Trimming pared 5 bases from V and 0 bases from J, leaving 21 bases between. This CDR3 contains 18 residues. The germline V gene encodes CDR1 MGHRA and CDR2 YSYEKL.

The J gene is TRBJ2-2, the V gene TRBV11-2; D gene uncertain. The V end was cut by 2 bases, the J end by 2 bases, with 6 bases between. Per the germline V gene, CDR1 is SGHAT and CDR2 is FQNNGV. The CDR3 runs 14 residues. CDR3 region: CASSLIYNTGELFF. CDR3 nucleotides: TGTGCCAGCAGCTTAATTTATAACACCGGGGAGCTGTTTTTT.

The chain employs TRBV4-3 and TRBJ1-2, with TRBD1 identical over 10 bases. V lost 2 bases, J lost 5 bases, and 8 bases stayed unmatched. This CDR3 has 16 residues. CDR1 is LGHNA and CDR2 is YSLEER in the germline V gene. The CDR3: CASSQNGTGAGYGYTF. CDR3 nucleotide sequence: TGCGCCAGCAGCCAAAACGGGACAGGGGCGGGATATGGCTACACCTTC.

The rearrangement uses TRBV19 and TRBJ1-1; weak D call: TRBD1 (5 bases). Trimming cost V 4 bases and J 3 bases, with 12 bases left between them. The CDR3 loop spans 14 amino acids. Germline assignment: CDR1 LNHDA and CDR2 SQIVND (reference sequence). The CDR3 spells CASSTVEGHTEAFF. As DNA, the CDR3 is TGTGCCAGTAGTACGGTGGAGGGGCACACTGAAGCTTTCTTT.

V is TRBV5-1 and J is TRBJ1-6, with D unclear. V lost 7 bases to trimming and J lost 0 bases, with 14 bases between them. CDR1 is SGHRS and CDR2 is YFSETQ in the germline V gene. The CDR3 is 16 amino acids. The CDR3 DNA follows: TGCGCCAGCCAAGAGGGCAGCGGCTCCTATAATTCACCCCTCCACTTT. Protein product: CASQEGSGSYNSPLHF. The full variable domain, its missing parts supplied by reference TRBV5-1 and TRBJ1-6, is KAGVTQTPRYLIKTRGQQVTLSCSPISGHRSVSWYQQTPGQGLQFLFEYFSETQRNKGNFPGRFSGRQFSNSRSEMNVSTLELGDSALYLCASQEGSGSYNSPLHFGNGTRLTVT.

V and J are TRBV7-2 and TRBJ2-7; TRBD1 agrees at 10 bases. V lost 1 base to trimming and J lost 2 bases; unmatched junction nucleotides: 2. Germline V gives CDR1 SGHTA, CDR2 FQGNSA. The CDR3 spans 15 residues. CDR3 protein: CASSLVGTGAYEQYF. Here the CDR3 DNA reads TGTGCCAGCAGCTTAGTCGGGACAGGGGCCTACGAGCAGTACTTC. The full variable domain, rest sourced from reference TRBV7-2 and TRBJ2-7, is GAGVSQSPSNKVTEKGKDVELRCDPISGHTALYWYRQSLGQGLEFLIYFQGNSAPDKSGLPSDRFSAERTGGSVSTLTIQRTQQEDSAVYLCASSLVGTGAYEQYFGPGTRLTVT.

The V gene is TRBV5-1, the J gene TRBJ1-2, with TRBD1 matching 7 bases. The CDR3 loop spans 13 amino acids. Germline V lookup: CDR1 SGHRS, CDR2 YFSETQ. V dropped 4 bases and J dropped 3; count of bases not matched to a gene: 3. This CDR3 is CASSRQGDYGYTF. As DNA, the CDR3 is TGCGCCAGCAGCCGACAGGGTGACTATGGCTACACCTTC.

The chain is built from TRBV18 and TRBJ2-7, with 11 bases lining up with TRBD1. Losses at the gene ends were 4 bases for V and 5 bases for J; bases not matched to a gene: 13. The CDR3 runs 17 residues. CDR1 KGHSH and CDR2 LQKENI come from the germline V gene. DNA of the CDR3: TGTGCCAGCTCACTTCTTGGCCCGGGACAGGGGGGACACGAGCAGTACTTC. Translated: CASSLLGPGQGGHEQYF.

The chain links TRBV6-2 or TRBV6-3 to TRBJ2-7; D gene unclear. Germline V lookup: CDR1 MNHEY, CDR2 SVGEGT. The CDR3 extends over 12 amino acids. The V end was cut by 5 bases, the J end by 6 bases, with 11 bases between. This CDR3 reads CASSGLEAEQYF. The CDR3 DNA reads TGTGCCAGCAGTGGTCTTGAGGCCGAGCAGTACTTC.